What follows are 26 T cell receptor beta chains derived from one specimen sequenced in a study of blood T cells in healthy people across ages. Combining a sample-barcoded 5' primer with a J-beta primer mix, a second PCR ran for roughly 6 to 12 cycles. TCRdb itself ran the 5' RACE reads through MiXCR, one entry per CDR3 protein. The sample lists about a million distinct CDR3 sequences; around 49% were seen once. The sequenced sample was blood. All receptors derive from a man younger than 45 in good health.

The rearrangement joins TRBV11-3 to TRBJ2-7, with D unresolved. Per germline, CDR1 SGHNT and CDR2 YENEEA. CDR3 length: 14 amino acids. V was pared by 3 bases and J by 0 bases, with 9 bases between. The CDR3 coding sequence is TGTGCCAGCAGCTTGCAGTGGAGCTCCTACGAGCAGTACTTC. Amino acid sequence: CASSLQWSSYEQYF. Together with reference TRBV11-3 and TRBJ2-7, the CDR3 gives the full variable domain: EAGVVQSPRYKIIEKKQPVAFWCNPISGHNTLYWYLQNLGQGPELLIRYENEEAVDDSQLPKDRFSAERLKGVDSTLKIQPAELGDSAVYLCASSLQWSSYEQYFGPGTRLTVT.

Notes on this clonotype: The junction shows a germline mismatch at one end, possibly a read error. CDR3 amino acids: CASRQWTSGYNERYF. The DNA for the CDR3 is TGTGCCAGCAGACAATGGACTAGCGGCTACAATGAGCGGTACTTC. The V gene is TRBV6-2 or TRBV6-3, the J gene TRBJ2-1, with 10 positions matching TRBD2. The V gene's germline CDR1 is MNHEY and CDR2 SVGEGT. The CDR3 runs to 15 residues.

The chain couples TRBV6-2 or TRBV6-3 to TRBJ2-1, with D unresolved. Germline V CDR1 and CDR2: MNHEY, SVGEGT. Trimming cost V 8 bases and J 0 bases, with 14 bases left between them. This CDR3 has 15 amino acids. The DNA for the CDR3 is TGTGCCAGCCGGAAAAAACTTCTCTCCTACAATGAGCAGTTCTTC. It translates to CASRKKLLSYNEQFF.

This clonotype has only a few counts. The CDR3 DNA reads as TGCAGCGTTGGCTTCTCTGGGGGCGAGCAGTACTTC. As protein: CSVGFSGGEQYF. V gene TRBV29-1 combines with J gene TRBJ2-7; D could derive from TRBD1 or TRBD2 (5 bases each). The germline V and J ends were trimmed by 4 bases and 6 bases, with 13 bases remaining between them. Germline CDR1 reads SQVTM; CDR2 reads ANQGSEA. The CDR3 length is 12 residues.

This clonotype showed up just a few times. V and J are TRBV6-5 and TRBJ2-1, with TRBD1 matching 7 bases. Germline CDR1 MNHEY, CDR2 SVGAGI. The CDR3 totals 15 residues. The V and J ends lost 0 bases and 5 bases, in that order; junction bases with no gene match: 4. The CDR3: CASSYSRRGHNEQFF. The CDR3 region has the DNA TGTGCCAGCAGTTACTCGAGAAGGGGGCACAATGAGCAGTTCTTC.

V and J are TRBV30 and TRBJ2-7; weak D call: TRBD1 (5 bases). CDR3 size: 11 residues. CDR1 and CDR2 (germline): GTSNPN, SVGIG (reference sequence). V was trimmed by 5 bases and J by 8 bases, leaving 13 bases between them. In DNA, the CDR3 is TGTGCCTGGTCAGGGTTTCGCAAGCAGTACTTC. Its protein is CAWSGFRKQYF.

This clonotype has more than one count but fewer than ten. The rearrangement uses TRBV5-1 and TRBJ2-4; no clear D gene. The J call may be incorrect, as the DNA end agrees better with TRBJ2-7. Germline-derived CDR1 and CDR2 are SGHRS and YFSETQ. This CDR3 region has 17 residues. The CDR3 coding sequence is TGCGCCAGCAGCTTAAGACACCTAAAACCGCTAGGGTACGAGCAGTACTTC. Amino acids: CASSLRHLKPLGYEQYF.

The chain employs TRBV20-1 and TRBJ2-1; 8 nucleotides align to TRBD1. In germline, CDR1 is DFQATT, CDR2 SNEGSKA (reference sequence). There are 15 residues in the CDR3. The trim removed 6 bases at V and 12 bases at J, leaving 19 bases unmatched. Written as DNA, the CDR3 is TGCAGTGCGTACCGGGACAGGACTATTTCAGATGGGCAGTTCTTC. Translated: CSAYRDRTISDGQFF.

The rearrangement links TRBV5-1 to TRBJ2-2, with a tentative D call TRBD1 (6 bases). The germline CDR1 and CDR2 sequences are SGHRS and YFSETQ. Trimming took 0 bases from V and 0 from J, leaving 15 bases between them. This CDR3 region has 18 residues. The CDR3 nucleotides are TGCGCCAGCAGCTTGGATATCGTAGGACAGACGAACACCGGGGAGCTGTTTTTT. Translated, it gives CASSLDIVGQTNTGELFF.

The rearrangement uses TRBV7-2 and TRBJ2-3; 10 nucleotides align to TRBD1. The junction had 7 bases not matched to a gene; V was cut back by 6 bases and J by 4 bases. The germline gives CDR1 SGHTA, CDR2 FQGNSA. CDR3 length: 15 residues. In DNA form, the CDR3 reads TGTGCCAGCAGTCAGACAGGGGGCAGCGCAGATACGCAGTATTTT. It translates to CASSQTGGSADTQYF.

V usage is TRBV6-5 and J usage is TRBJ1-1; 8 nucleotides agree with TRBD1. This CDR3 comprises 16 residues. Germline-derived CDR1 and CDR2 are MNHEY and SVGAGI. Germline trimming cut 6 bases from V and 1 base from J; bases unmatched to any gene: 10. Here the CDR3 reads CASSRDRSGGNTEAFF. For the CDR3, the DNA is TGTGCCAGCAGCCGGGACAGGTCGGGGGGGAACACTGAAGCTTTCTTT.

The chain couples TRBV30 to TRBJ1-4; 7 positions agree with TRBD1. This CDR3 region has 19 residues. CDR1 and CDR2 (germline): GTSNPN, SVGIG (reference sequence). J lost 2 bases, V lost 0 bases, and 15 bases had no gene match. For the CDR3, the DNA is TGTGCCTGGAGTGTGTCATCCAGGGGGAAACGGGCGACTAATGAAAAACTGTTTTTT. Translated: CAWSVSSRGKRATNEKLFF.

The genes are TRBV7-2 and TRBJ1-4; 7 nucleotides line up with TRBD1. The trim removed 5 bases at V and 5 bases at J, leaving 8 bases unmatched. Looked up from germline, CDR1 is SGHTA and CDR2 is FQGNSA. The CDR3 runs 15 residues. CDR3 region: CASSHNPTGNEKLFF. CDR3 DNA sequence: TGTGCCAGCAGCCATAACCCGACAGGGAATGAAAAACTGTTTTTT.

This sequence joins TRBV4-1 and TRBJ2-3; TRBD1 aligns across 9 bases. The V gene end was trimmed by 0 bases and the J gene end by 7 bases; junction bases not matched to a gene: 8. CDR1 is MGHRA and CDR2 is YSYEKL in the germline V gene. This CDR3 is built from 16 residues. The CDR3 protein is CASSQEGNRGLNTQYF. CDR3 in DNA: TGCGCCAGCAGCCAAGAAGGGAACAGGGGGCTGAATACGCAGTATTTT.

The rearrangement links TRBV12-3 or TRBV12-4 to TRBJ1-3; D might be TRBD1 (5 bases). This CDR3 region has 17 residues. V lost 5 bases to trimming and J lost 4 bases, with 21 bases between them. CDR3 sequence: CASSTTVPGASGNTIYF. The DNA of the CDR3 is TGTGCCAGCAGTACCACCGTTCCTGGGGCTAGCGGAAACACCATATATTTT.

The rearrangement joins TRBV4-3 to TRBJ2-7; TRBD2 matches 8 bases. The J call may not be correct, given that the DNA end is closer to TRBJ2-5. CDR1 and CDR2 (germline): LGHNA, YSLEER. This CDR3 spans 17 amino acids. CDR3 coding DNA: TGCGCCAGCAGCCAAGATTTCAGCGGGGGTCGAGGGGAGACCCAGTACTTC. Amino acids: CASSQDFSGGRGETQYF.

This sequence joins TRBV9 and TRBJ2-1; D unclear. The CDR3 sequence is 15 residues long. The V gene lost 4 bases and the J gene lost 9 bases, with 20 bases spanning the gap. Germline CDR1 and CDR2: SGDLS and YYNGEE. The CDR3 bases are TGTGCCAGCAGCCCCCAGCTGGGAATAACTGGTGAGCAGTTCTTC. Its translation: CASSPQLGITGEQFF. The full variable domain, completed using reference TRBV9 and TRBJ2-1, is DSGVTQTPKHLITATGQRVTLRCSPRSGDLSVYWYQQSLDQGLQFLIQYYNGEERAKGNILERFSAQQFPDLHSELNLSSLELGDSALYFCASSPQLGITGEQFFGPGTRLTVL.

The V and J genes are TRBV12-5 and TRBJ2-3; D is unclear. V shed 5 bases and J shed 3 bases, with 6 bases lying between them. Germline-derived CDR1 and CDR2 are LGHNT and FRNRAP. The CDR3 has 12 residues. The CDR3 DNA reads TGTGCTAGTGGTCTGAGGACAGATACGCAGTATTTT. This sequence encodes CASGLRTDTQYF.

The V and J genes are TRBV7-6 and TRBJ2-5; TRBD2 agrees at 9 bases. The J call may be in error: the DNA end matches TRBJ2-7 better. CDR1 is SGHVS and CDR2 is FNYEAQ in the germline V gene. This CDR3 region has 15 residues. The CDR3 DNA reads as TGTGCCAGCAACTCGCGGGAGGGGGGCAAAGGCGAGCAGTACTTC. Residues: CASNSREGGKGEQYF.

The rearrangement joins TRBV12-3 or TRBV12-4 to TRBJ2-7; D might be TRBD2 (6 bases). This CDR3 has 13 residues. The V gene lost 6 bases and the J gene lost 5 bases, with 14 bases spanning the gap. DNA of the CDR3: TGTGCCAGCAGAGCAACTAGCTTCCACGAGCAGTACTTC. Residues: CASRATSFHEQYF.

This clonotype was counted only a few times. The rearrangement links TRBV12-3 or TRBV12-4 to TRBJ2-7, with TRBD2 matching 9 bases. The CDR3 is 16 residues long. Trimming took 5 bases from V and 2 from J; bases not matched to a gene: 10. The DNA for the CDR3 is TGTGCCAGCAGTCTGGGGTTTAGCGGGGGAGCCTACGAGCAGTACTTC. This gives the protein CASSLGFSGGAYEQYF.

The genes are TRBV3-1 and TRBJ1-5; weak D call: TRBD1 (6 bases). V lost 1 base and J lost 7, with 14 bases in between. The CDR3 is 15 amino acids. Germline values: CDR1 LGHDT, CDR2 YNNKEL (reference sequence). The CDR3 region has the DNA TGTGCCAGCAGCCAAGGTGCGGGGGCAGGGCAGCCCCAGCATTTT. It is translated as CASSQGAGAGQPQHF.

This chain uses TRBV6-6 with TRBJ2-5; 9 bases align to TRBD2. Per the germline V gene, CDR1 is MNHNY and CDR2 is SVGAGI (reference sequence). The CDR3 has 16 amino acids. J lost 5 bases, V lost 6 bases, and 13 bases had no gene match. The CDR3 loop reads CASRDQTSGSQETQYF. The CDR3 DNA follows: TGTGCCAGCAGAGACCAGACTAGCGGTAGTCAGGAGACCCAGTACTTC.

The V call is TRBV5-4, the J call TRBJ2-7; 10 positions match TRBD2. Germline CDR1 is SGHNT and CDR2 is YYREEE (reference sequence). The CDR3 is made up of 14 amino acids. Trimming removed 2 bases from V and 7 bases from J; junction bases left unmatched: 6. This chain's CDR3 is CASSLAGGTIEQYF. The DNA for the CDR3 is TGTGCCAGCAGCTTAGCGGGGGGGACGATAGAGCAGTACTTC.

The J gene is TRBJ1-1, the V gene TRBV2; the D gene is possibly TRBD1 (5 bases). In germline, CDR1 is SNHLY, CDR2 FYNNEI. Between the trimmed V and J ends, which lost 4 bases and 5 bases, there was a span of 14 bases. CDR3 length: 14 residues. DNA of the CDR3: TGTGCCAGCAGTGCTTTGGGGGGGAGGACTGAAGCTTTCTTT. Its protein product is CASSALGGRTEAFF.

V gene TRBV6-2 or TRBV6-3 combines with J gene TRBJ2-1; D is ambiguous. Trimming left V 5 bases short and J 10 bases short, with 15 bases between. CDR3 size: 13 residues. Germline CDR1 MNHEY, CDR2 SVGEGT. Here the CDR3 reads CASSEGPMAEQFF. For the CDR3, the DNA is TGTGCCAGCAGTGAAGGACCCATGGCAGAGCAGTTCTTC.